This TCR beta chain was identified during a study of CD8 T cells in Susac syndrome. This clonotype was seen only once. Its antigen is not known. Random hexamers were used to reverse transcribe an amount of roughly 0.45 to 1 ug RNA. Amplification of the TCR beta CDR3 was carried out by immunoSEQ multiplex PCR, which spanned a total of 54 Vbeta and 13 Jbeta segments. TCRdb passed the immunoSEQ multiplex PCR reads through MiXCR, listing each CDR3 protein once. The data show 200,000 or so distinct CDR3 sequences, over 90% seen once. Notes on the study in general: Only a relatively small number of individuals were included in the TCR sequencing and HLA analysis.

The V gene lost 0 bases and the J gene lost 4 bases, with 12 bases spanning the gap. Germline CDR1 reads DFQATT; CDR2 reads SNEGSKA (reference sequence). The CDR3 loop spans 14 amino acids. The chain links TRBV20-1 to TRBJ1-1; no firm D call. The sequenced sample was CD4+ T cells from PBMCs. This TCR was recovered from a human donor with multiple sclerosis. This chain's CDR3 is CSARDPVKGTEAFF. CDR3 coding DNA: TGCAGTGCTAGAGACCCGGTGAAGGGCACTGAAGCTTTCTTT.